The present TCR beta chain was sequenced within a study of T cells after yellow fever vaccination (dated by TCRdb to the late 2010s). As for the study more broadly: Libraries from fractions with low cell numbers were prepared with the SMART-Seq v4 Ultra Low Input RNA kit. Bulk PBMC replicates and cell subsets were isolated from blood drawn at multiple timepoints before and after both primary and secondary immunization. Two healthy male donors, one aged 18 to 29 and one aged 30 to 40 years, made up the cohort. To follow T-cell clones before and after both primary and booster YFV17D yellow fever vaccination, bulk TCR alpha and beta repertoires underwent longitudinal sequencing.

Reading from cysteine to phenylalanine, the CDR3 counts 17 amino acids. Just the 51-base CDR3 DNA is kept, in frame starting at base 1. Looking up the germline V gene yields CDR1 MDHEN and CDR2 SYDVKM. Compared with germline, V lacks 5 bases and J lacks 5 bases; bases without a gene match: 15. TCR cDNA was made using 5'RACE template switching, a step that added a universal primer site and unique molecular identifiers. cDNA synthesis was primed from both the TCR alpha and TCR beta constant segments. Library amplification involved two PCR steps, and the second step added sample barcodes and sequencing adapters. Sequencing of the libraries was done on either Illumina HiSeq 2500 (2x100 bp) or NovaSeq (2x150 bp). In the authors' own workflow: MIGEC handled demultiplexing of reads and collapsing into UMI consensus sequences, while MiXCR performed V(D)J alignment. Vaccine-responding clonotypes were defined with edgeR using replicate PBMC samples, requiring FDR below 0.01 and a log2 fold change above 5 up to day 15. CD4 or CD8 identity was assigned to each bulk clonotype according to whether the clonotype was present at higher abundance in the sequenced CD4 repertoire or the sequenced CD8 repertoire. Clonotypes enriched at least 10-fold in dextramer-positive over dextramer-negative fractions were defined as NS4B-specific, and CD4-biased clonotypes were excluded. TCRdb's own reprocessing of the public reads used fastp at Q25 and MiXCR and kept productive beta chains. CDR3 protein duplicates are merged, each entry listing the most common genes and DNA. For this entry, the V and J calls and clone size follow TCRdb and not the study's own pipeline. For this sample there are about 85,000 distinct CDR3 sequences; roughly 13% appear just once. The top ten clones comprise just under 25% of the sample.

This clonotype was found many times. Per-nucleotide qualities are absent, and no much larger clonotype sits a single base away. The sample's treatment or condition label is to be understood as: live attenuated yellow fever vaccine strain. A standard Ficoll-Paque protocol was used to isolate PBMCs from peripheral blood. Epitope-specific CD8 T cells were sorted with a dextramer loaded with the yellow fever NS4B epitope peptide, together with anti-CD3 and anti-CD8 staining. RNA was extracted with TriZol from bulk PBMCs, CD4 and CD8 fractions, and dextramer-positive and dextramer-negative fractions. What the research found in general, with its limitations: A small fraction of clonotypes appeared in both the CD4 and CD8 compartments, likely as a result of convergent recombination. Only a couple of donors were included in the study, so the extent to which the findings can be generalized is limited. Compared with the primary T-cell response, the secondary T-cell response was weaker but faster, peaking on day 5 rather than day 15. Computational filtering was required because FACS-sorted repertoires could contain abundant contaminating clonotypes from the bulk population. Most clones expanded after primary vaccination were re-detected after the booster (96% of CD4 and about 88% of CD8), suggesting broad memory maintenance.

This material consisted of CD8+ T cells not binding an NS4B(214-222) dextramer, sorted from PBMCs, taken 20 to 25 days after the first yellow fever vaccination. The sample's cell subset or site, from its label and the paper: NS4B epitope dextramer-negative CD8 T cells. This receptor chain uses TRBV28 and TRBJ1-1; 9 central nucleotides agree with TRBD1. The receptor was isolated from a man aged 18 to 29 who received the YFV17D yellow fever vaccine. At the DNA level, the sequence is TGTGCCAGCAGTCCCCCCGGGACAGGGTCTGGAGATACTGAAGCTTTCTTT. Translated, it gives CASSPPGTGSGDTEAFF.